This T cell receptor beta chain stems from a study of blood T cell repertoires in COVID-19. Study-wide background: Researchers got acute and convalescent COVID-19 samples from the United States, Italy and Spain.

The data were produced by immunoSEQ multiplex PCR, yet TCRdb's version contains in-frame clones alone and is incomplete. The sample lists 140,000 to 150,000 clones, around three quarters occurring once. The receptor comes from a man aged 45-60 years with acute or convalescent COVID-19. Sequencing was done on a sample of peripheral blood.

The CDR3 DNA reads TGTGCCAGCAGCTCCTGGACAGGAGGTGAAAAACTGTTTTTT. Translation: CASSSWTGGEKLFF. This chain connects TRBV7-6 to TRBJ1-4; 7 bases fit TRBD1. The CDR3 runs 14 residues. J lost 7 bases, V lost 4 bases, and 6 bases had no gene match. Germline CDR1 SGHVS, CDR2 FNYEAQ. Full variable domain (missing parts from reference TRBV7-6 and TRBJ1-4): GAGVSQSPRYKVTKRGQDVALRCDPISGHVSLYWYRQALGQGPEFLTYFNYEAQQDKSGLPNDRFSAERPEGSISTLTIQRTEQRDSAMYRCASSSWTGGEKLFFGSGTQLSVL.